Presented here are 30 T cell receptor beta chains from one specimen sequenced in a study of response to subunit inactivated influenza vaccine. TCRdb independently ran MiXCR on the RT-PCR reads; one entry per CDR3 protein. The sample lists under 950,000 distinct CDR3 sequences; approximately 22% were seen once. The sequenced sample was PBMCs from blood, obtained roughly 5 days after vaccination. These receptors originate from a man aged 50 or older who received an inactivated influenza vaccine.

The J gene is TRBJ2-1, the V gene TRBV5-6; D may be TRBD2 (6 bases). The CDR3 sequence is 14 residues long. The germline gives CDR1 SGHDT, CDR2 YYEEEE. V was pared by 2 bases and J by 7 bases, with 13 bases between. CDR3 DNA sequence: TGTGCCAGCAGCTTAGGCGCGGGGAGGAATGAGCAGTTCTTC. This gives the protein CASSLGAGRNEQFF. Full variable domain (remainder filled in from reference TRBV5-6 and TRBJ2-1): DAGVTQSPTHLIKTRGQQVTLRCSPKSGHDTVSWYQQALGQGPQFIFQYYEEEERQRGNFPDRFSGHQFPNYSSELNVNALLLGDSALYLCASSLGAGRNEQFFGPGTRLTVL.

CDR3 residues: CASSSRDRLNTEAFF. CDR3 nucleotide sequence: TGTGCCAGCAGCTCGAGGGACAGGTTGAACACTGAAGCTTTCTTT. The genes are TRBV7-9 and TRBJ1-1; 8 bases are a match to TRBD1. Germline V gene sequence: CDR1 SEHNR, CDR2 FQNEAQ (reference sequence). The J segment lost 0 bases and the V segment lost 4 bases, leaving 4 bases of the junction unmatched. The CDR3 runs to 15 residues. Full variable domain (outside the CDR3, taken from reference TRBV7-9 and TRBJ1-1): DTGVSQNPRHKITKRGQNVTFRCDPISEHNRLYWYRQTLGQGPEFLTYFQNEAQLEKSRLLSDRFSAERPKGSFSTLEIQRTEQGDSAMYLCASSSRDRLNTEAFFGQGTRLTVV.

This clonotype was seen at least ten times. The chain links TRBV7-9 to TRBJ2-1; 7 bases line up with TRBD2. The germline CDR1 and CDR2 sequences are SEHNR and FQNEAQ (reference sequence). The CDR3 runs to 16 residues. V gave up 6 bases and J gave up 4 bases; unmatched junction bases: 12. This CDR3 reads CASSLQREAPYNEQFF. The CDR3 DNA is TGTGCCAGCAGTCTACAACGGGAGGCCCCTTACAATGAGCAGTTCTTC.

This clonotype occurred a few times. Written as DNA, the CDR3 is TGCGCCAGCAGCCAAGGTTCGGCTAGCGGATCCTACGAGCAGTACTTC. Its protein is CASSQGSASGSYEQYF. The gene calls are TRBV4-3 and TRBJ2-7; 7 positions agree with TRBD2. CDR3 size: 16 residues. With 1 base clipped from V and 1 base from J, the junction kept 7 bases outside the gene matches. Germline-derived CDR1 and CDR2 are LGHNA and YSLEER.

The chain recombines TRBV7-8 with TRBJ2-1; D not resolved. Looked up from germline, CDR1 is SGHVS and CDR2 is FQNEAQ. V was shortened by 1 base and J by 5 bases, with 15 bases between the two germline ends. This CDR3 is 16 amino acids long. The CDR3, as DNA: TGTGCCAGCAGCTTAGAGGGCGGAGTTTCCCACAATGAGCAGTTCTTC. Protein sequence: CASSLEGGVSHNEQFF.

This clonotype occurred a few times. The chain carries TRBV12-3 or TRBV12-4 and TRBJ1-5; D is possibly TRBD1 (6 bases). CDR3 length equals 15 residues. V gave up 5 bases and J gave up 6 bases, with 17 bases separating them. The CDR3 bases are TGTGCCAGCAGTGCCGCGGGGGCTTCCTTTCAGCCCCAGCATTTT. This sequence encodes CASSAAGASFQPQHF.

The V and J genes are TRBV28 and TRBJ2-7, with 7 bases identical to TRBD1. The CDR3 loop spans 14 amino acids. J gave up 1 base and V 8 bases, and 8 bases lay outside the gene matches. Germline lookup yields CDR1 MDHEN and CDR2 SYDVKM. The CDR3 DNA sequence: TGTGCCAGCCTCGGACAGGAGATGTCCTACGAGCAGTACTTC. Encoded protein: CASLGQEMSYEQYF.

The sample holds a few counts of this clonotype. The V and J genes are TRBV25-1 and TRBJ2-5; D is ambiguous. Trimming shortened V by 6 bases and J by 0 bases, and 11 bases separated the two germline ends. CDR1 and CDR2 (germline): MGHDK, SYGVNS. This CDR3 comprises 14 residues. For the CDR3, the DNA is TGTGCCAGCAGCCCCACCTCGTACCAAGAGACCCAGTACTTC. This gives the protein CASSPTSYQETQYF.

V usage is TRBV7-7 and J usage is TRBJ2-2, with a tentative D call TRBD1 (6 bases). V shed 7 bases and J shed 5 bases, with 23 bases lying between them. Germline-derived CDR1 and CDR2 are SSHAT and FNYEAQ (reference sequence). This CDR3 has 17 amino acids. CDR3 residues: CASTRSLRTEGTGELFF. The DNA for the CDR3 is TGTGCCAGCACTCGGAGTCTAAGGACAGAGGGTACCGGGGAGCTGTTTTTT.

This clonotype was seen only once. V is TRBV12-3 or TRBV12-4 and J is TRBJ2-7; 8 nucleotides line up with TRBD2. This CDR3 contains 15 residues. Trimming removed 3 bases from V and 2 bases from J; junction bases left unmatched: 6. CDR3 amino acids: CASSFIGLAPYEQYF. CDR3 nucleotides: TGTGCCAGCAGTTTTATTGGACTAGCTCCCTACGAGCAGTACTTC.

The chain employs TRBV20-1 and TRBJ2-1, with 8 bases aligning to TRBD2. The CDR3 covers 16 residues. Unmatched junction bases numbered 9, after V lost 3 bases and J lost 2 bases. Germline V gene sequence: CDR1 DFQATT, CDR2 SNEGSKA (reference sequence). CDR3 residues: CSASGLAGKTYNEQFF. In DNA form, the CDR3 reads TGCAGTGCTAGTGGGCTAGCGGGTAAAACCTACAATGAGCAGTTCTTC.

This clonotype has a handful of counts. The chain is built from TRBV6-2 or TRBV6-3 and TRBJ2-7, with D tentatively TRBD2 (6 bases). This CDR3 has 14 amino acids. Germline CDR1 MNHEY, CDR2 SVGEGT. Deletions cut 6 bases from V and 3 bases from J, with 15 bases between. CDR3 bases: TGTGCCAGCAGCAAATCCGGGAGCTACTACGAGCAGTACTTC. It yields the protein CASSKSGSYYEQYF.

V and J are TRBV7-9 and TRBJ2-2; TRBD1 agrees at 7 bases. Germline values: CDR1 SEHNR, CDR2 FQNEAQ (reference sequence). After removal of 4 bases from V and 2 bases from J, the junction contained 4 bases not matched to a gene. This CDR3 has 15 residues. The chain's CDR3 is CASSSDRDNTGELFF. CDR3 sequence (DNA): TGTGCCAGCAGCTCTGACAGGGATAACACCGGGGAGCTGTTTTTT.

This clonotype has a handful of counts. The chain employs TRBV29-1 and TRBJ2-1, with D unclear. Trimming took 3 bases from V and 0 from J, leaving 6 bases between them. The CDR3 has 13 amino acids. The germline gives CDR1 SQVTM, CDR2 ANQGSEA. CDR3 residues: CSVDGASYNEQFF. The DNA of the CDR3 is TGCAGCGTTGATGGAGCCTCCTACAATGAGCAGTTCTTC.

Only a few counts were recorded for this clonotype. CDR3 region: CASSYSGLNTGELFF. The CDR3 DNA follows: TGTGCCAGCAGCTACTCCGGGCTCAACACCGGGGAGCTGTTTTTT. This sequence joins TRBV5-6 and TRBJ2-2; D is unclear. This CDR3 is 15 amino acids long. Germline loops: CDR1 SGHDT, CDR2 YYEEEE. Trimming left V 3 bases short and J 2 bases short, with 11 bases between. Together with reference TRBV5-6 and TRBJ2-2, the CDR3 gives the full variable domain: DAGVTQSPTHLIKTRGQQVTLRCSPKSGHDTVSWYQQALGQGPQFIFQYYEEEERQRGNFPDRFSGHQFPNYSSELNVNALLLGDSALYLCASSYSGLNTGELFFGEGSRLTVL.

This clonotype has a count of ten or more. The rearrangement joins TRBV12-3 or TRBV12-4 to TRBJ1-5; no firm D call. Trimming shortened V by 6 bases and J by 1 base, and 13 bases separated the two germline ends. The CDR3 spans 15 residues. The CDR3 region is CASRAGRGSNQPQHF. The CDR3 bases are TGTGCCAGCAGGGCGGGCCGAGGGAGCAATCAGCCCCAGCATTTT.

This rearrangement joins TRBV20-1 to TRBJ2-4; perhaps TRBD1 as D (6 bases). Germline-derived CDR1 and CDR2 are DFQATT and SNEGSKA (reference sequence). CDR3 size: 15 residues. V was clipped by 3 bases and J by 0 bases, with 12 bases between them. The CDR3 DNA reads as TGCAGTGCTAGTCCACAGGGCCTAGCCAAAAACATTCAGTACTTC. Amino acid sequence: CSASPQGLAKNIQYF.

This chain uses TRBV12-3 or TRBV12-4 with TRBJ1-1, with 8 nucleotides matching TRBD1. The V and J ends lost 4 bases and 1 base, in that order; junction bases with no gene match: 5. The CDR3 covers 15 residues. CDR3 loop: CASSWTGQANTEAFF. The CDR3 bases are TGTGCCAGCAGTTGGACGGGACAGGCGAACACTGAAGCTTTCTTT.

V usage is TRBV18 and J usage is TRBJ1-1, with a weak D call TRBD1 (5 bases). Germline CDR1 KGHSH, CDR2 LQKENI. V lost 0 bases, J lost 5 bases, and 13 bases lay in between. The length of the CDR3 is 15 residues. This CDR3 reads CASSPPRDRGTEAFF. The CDR3 DNA reads TGTGCCAGCTCACCACCTAGGGACCGGGGGACTGAAGCTTTCTTT.

The V gene is TRBV29-1, the J gene TRBJ2-5, with 10 bases aligning to TRBD2. The length of the CDR3 is 14 residues. From germline, CDR1 is SQVTM and CDR2 ANQGSEA. Losses at the gene ends were 7 bases for V and 5 bases for J; bases not matched to a gene: 10. This CDR3 reads CSARGSSGSETQYF. In DNA form, the CDR3 reads TGCAGCGCCCGAGGGTCTAGCGGGAGCGAGACCCAGTACTTC.

This clonotype was seen a handful of times. The rearrangement joins TRBV5-1 to TRBJ2-1; the match to TRBD2 covers 10 bases. The CDR3 totals 15 residues. J was trimmed by 9 bases and V by 4 bases; bases with no gene match: 10. Per germline, CDR1 SGHRS and CDR2 YFSETQ. Written as DNA, the CDR3 is TGCGCCAGCAGCCCGGCAGCGGGGGGGCCGGGTGAGCAGTTCTTC. Translating gives CASSPAAGGPGEQFF.

The genes are TRBV5-1 and TRBJ2-5, with TRBD2 as a possible D gene (5 bases). Germline CDR1 SGHRS, CDR2 YFSETQ. V was clipped by 4 bases and J by 0 bases, with 19 bases between them. This CDR3 is built from 17 residues. CDR3 residues: CASSPTAGGRYQETQYF. CDR3 DNA: TGCGCCAGCAGCCCAACCGCTGGAGGCAGATACCAAGAGACCCAGTACTTC.

The genes are TRBV9 and TRBJ2-7, with TRBD2 identical over 7 bases. Germline CDR1 and CDR2: SGDLS and YYNGEE. CDR3 length equals 15 residues. The ends lost 4 bases at V and 6 bases at J; junction bases unmatched: 13. DNA for the CDR3: TGTGCCAGCAGCCCTCCGGGAGGTACTCCCGGCGAGCAGTACTTC. It yields the protein CASSPPGGTPGEQYF.

The chain recombines TRBV24-1 with TRBJ2-2, with D possibly matching TRBD2 (5 bases). V lost 4 bases, J lost 5 bases, and 7 bases lay in between. CDR1 and CDR2 from the germline V gene are KGHDR and SFDVKD. The CDR3 has 13 amino acids. DNA of the CDR3: TGTGCCACCAGTGAGGAGGCGACCGGGGAGCTGTTTTTT. This encodes CATSEEATGELFF.

This chain's CDR3 is CASSGRLAGGETQYF. The CDR3 DNA follows: TGTGCCAGCAGCGGACGACTAGCGGGAGGAGAGACCCAGTACTTC. The chain is built from TRBV7-2 and TRBJ2-5, with 13 bases that match TRBD2. The germline gives CDR1 SGHTA, CDR2 FQGNSA. There are 15 residues in the CDR3. V dropped 5 bases and J dropped 4; count of bases not matched to a gene: 4.

The V gene is TRBV20-1, the J gene TRBJ1-4; no clear D. Per the germline V gene, CDR1 is DFQATT and CDR2 is SNEGSKA (reference sequence). The V end lost 3 bases, the J end lost 8 bases, and 10 bases lay between the germline ends. This CDR3 is 12 amino acids long. Here the CDR3 reads CSASRAKEKLFF. CDR3 bases: TGCAGTGCTAGTCGGGCGAAAGAAAAACTGTTTTTT.

V usage is TRBV27 and J usage is TRBJ1-2; possibly TRBD1 for D (5 bases). Between the trimmed V and J ends, which lost 0 bases and 6 bases, there was a span of 14 bases. Germline values: CDR1 MNHEY, CDR2 SMNVEV (reference sequence). The CDR3 consists of 15 residues. The CDR3 DNA follows: TGTGCCAGCAGTTTATCGGTCAGGGAGTACGATGGCTACACCTTC. It translates to CASSLSVREYDGYTF.

This clonotype was seen more than once but under ten times. V and J are TRBV4-3 and TRBJ2-7, with D perhaps assigned TRBD1 or TRBD2 (7 bases each). The germline V gene has CDR1 LGHNA and CDR2 YSLEER. The CDR3 spans 16 residues. The germline V and J ends were trimmed by 0 bases and 0 bases, with 12 bases remaining between them. CDR3: CASSQDWEGASYEQYF. The CDR3 DNA reads as TGCGCCAGCAGCCAAGATTGGGAGGGGGCCTCCTACGAGCAGTACTTC.

This clonotype was observed a handful of times. V and J are TRBV7-2 and TRBJ2-7, with D perhaps matching TRBD2 (5 bases). The CDR3 consists of 16 residues. Trimming stripped 3 bases from V and 4 bases from J, with 19 bases between. The V gene's germline CDR1 is SGHTA and CDR2 FQGNSA. The CDR3 is CASSFLGRFGGYEQYF. The CDR3 DNA follows: TGTGCCAGCAGCTTTCTAGGCAGGTTTGGAGGTTACGAGCAGTACTTC.

This clonotype has a handful of counts. This chain connects TRBV7-9 to TRBJ2-1; no reliable D call. The germline gives CDR1 SEHNR, CDR2 FQNEAQ (reference sequence). The germline V and J ends were trimmed by 1 base and 2 bases, with 6 bases remaining between them. The length of the CDR3 is 14 residues. The CDR3 region has the DNA TGTGCCAGCAGCTTAGTGGCCCCCTACAATGAGCAGTTCTTC. This translates into CASSLVAPYNEQFF. The whole variable domain, filled in from reference TRBV7-9 and TRBJ2-1, reads DTGVSQNPRHKITKRGQNVTFRCDPISEHNRLYWYRQTLGQGPEFLTYFQNEAQLEKSRLLSDRFSAERPKGSFSTLEIQRTEQGDSAMYLCASSLVAPYNEQFFGPGTRLTVL.